This TCR beta chain originates from a study of cytomegalovirus exposure and HLA in healthy donors. Study conclusions and caveats: The study flagged 150 to 200 TCR beta chains as cytomegalovirus-associated. Presence/absence analyses assumed roughly uniform sequencing depth across donors. TCR beta V- and J-gene trimming, according to a later analysis, was linked to a missense DCLRE1C variant. Segments of the TCR beta V type were, in most cases, productive about 87% or about 30% of the time in an earlier analysis.

CDR3 length equals 16 residues. The V and J ends lost 2 bases and 3 bases respectively, with 17 bases between them. Germline CDR1 is SGDLS and CDR2 is YYNGEE. 60 Vbeta and 13 Jbeta primers were used in PCR. Some clones are missing from TCRdb's copy, which holds only in-frame ones; the method was immunoSEQ multiplex PCR. The sample table includes roughly 90,000 clones. Concerning this clone itself: Its specificity is unknown.

Sequenced: PBMCs. This clonotype was obtained from a man aged 45-65 years in good health and CMV-seropositive. The chain couples TRBV9 to TRBJ1-1; the D gene is possibly TRBD1 (5 bases). CDR3 residues: CASSVWDGGLDTEAFF. DNA for the CDR3: TGTGCCAGCAGCGTTTGGGATGGGGGGTTGGACACTGAAGCTTTCTTT.